The clone carrying this TCR beta chain was seen many times. Its antigen is not known. The CDR3 has 16 amino acids. Germline CDR1 is PRHDT and CDR2 is FYEKMQ (reference sequence). V shed 5 bases and J 6 bases; nucleotides not matched to a gene: 15. These data belong to a study of early T cells in non-severe SARS-CoV-2 infection. Whole-study findings and limits: Private and CD4 specificities were missed by VDJdb matching, which favored anti-spike CD8 responses.

TCRdb reanalysed the 5' RACE reads using MiXCR and keeps one entry per CDR3 protein. Seen here are tens of thousands of distinct CDR3 sequences, 15% observed once, and the top ten hold around 5.8%. Input material: whole blood. The clonotype originates from an adult who was a healthcare worker with PCR-confirmed SARS-CoV-2 infection or an uninfected control (not recorded which). J is TRBJ1-2 and V is TRBV13; the match to TRBD1 covers 7 bases. CDR3 coding DNA: TGTGCCAGCAGCATCCTTCTAGCCGGGACAGAGGATGGCTACACCTTC. Translation: CASSILLAGTEDGYTF. The full variable domain, its missing parts supplied by reference TRBV13 and TRBJ1-2, is AAGVIQSPRHLIKEKRETATLKCYPIPRHDTVYWYQQGPGQDPQFLISFYEKMQSDKGSIPDRFSAQQFSDYHSELNMSSLELGDSALYFCASSILLAGTEDGYTFGSGTRLTVV.